This section outlines one T cell receptor beta chain sequence together with its context. Antigen unknown. This specimen belongs to a study of T cell repertoires in cytomegalovirus infection. Study-level information: Public TCR beta signatures provided an indication of both CMV infection and a matching HLA type.

Per the germline V gene, CDR1 is MNHEY and CDR2 is SVGEGT. CDR3 length: 15 amino acids. Between the trimmed V and J ends, which lost 11 bases and 0 bases, there was a span of 14 bases. MiXCR, applied by TCRdb to the reads, yields one record per CDR3 protein. Among 200,000 or so distinct CDR3 sequences listed, approximately 19% were seen once. Study-level points and caveats: HLA-C-restricted TCR beta clonotypes specific for CMV led the ex vivo response. Carriage of CMV together with the relevant HLA was identifiable through cumulative public TCR beta family frequency.

The sequencing sample was made of PBMCs. The TCR originated in a human donor in good health (CMV status not recorded). Some clones in this sample may be carry-over from other donors' samples. This chain links TRBV6-2 or TRBV6-3 with TRBJ2-6, with D tentatively TRBD1 (6 bases). As DNA, the CDR3 is TGTGCCGGATGGTCAGGGGTCTCTGGGGCCAACGTCCTGACTTTC. Translating it yields CAGWSGVSGANVLTF.